This TCR beta chain is drawn from a study of T cell responses to AZD1222 COVID-19 vaccine. Trimming took 5 bases from V and 5 from J, leaving 11 bases between them. The germline V gene has CDR1 SGHRS and CDR2 YFSETQ. The CDR3 spans 14 residues. This clone is a singleton in its sample. Libraries were prepared by immunoSEQ multiplex PCR; TCRdb keeps only in-frame clonotypes and omits some of them. The table records about 110,000 clones, over 85% of them present only once. This sequence was found in an adult in good health. The rearrangement uses TRBV5-1 and TRBJ1-6, with D maybe TRBD1 (6 bases). Sample: peripheral blood, taken on day 0 of MenACWY control vaccination. The CDR3 is CASREGEHNSPLHF. The CDR3 DNA reads as TGCGCCAGCAGGGAGGGGGAACATAATTCACCCCTCCACTTT.